The clone carrying this TCR beta chain was seen a single time. In the original processing: Amplified reference gene primers provided the basis for estimating nucleated cell counts. TCRdb keeps only in-frame clones here, not all; method: immunoSEQ multiplex PCR. That table supplies the V and J calls and clone size; D and trimming were determined from the DNA. The table includes about 70,000 clones, approximately 80% detected once. The CDR3 sequence is 13 residues long. Germline V gene lookup returns CDR1 MNHEY and CDR2 SVGAGI. V dropped 1 base and J dropped 6 bases, with 9 bases sitting between them. This entry comes from a study of blood T cell repertoires in COVID-19. Study-level information: COVID-19 samples from acute and convalescent phases originated in the United States, Italy and Spain. The analysed material was cDNA or gDNA that came from T cells, B-cell-depleted T cells, or PBMCs.

Sequenced input: peripheral blood. V is TRBV6-5 and J is TRBJ1-2; no definite D call. This receptor was obtained from a woman in her sixties or seventies with acute or convalescent COVID-19. The CDR3 nucleotides are TGTGCCAGCAGTTACTTTAGAATGGATGGCTACACCTTC. This codes for CASSYFRMDGYTF.